The clone carrying this T cell receptor (beta chain) was picked up one time. As yet, its antigen is unknown. This sample was included in a study of B cell selection in AIRE deficiency. Study-wide results and caveats: Only around a tenth of approximately 3,700 shared Treg sequences were patient-specific; about 33% healthy-specific.

This table comes from immunoSEQ multiplex PCR, and its TCRdb copy is limited to in-frame clones, with some not included. This sample carries around 24,000 clones, approximately 96% of them seen once, and the ten largest clones take around 0.17%. The CDR3 spans 15 residues. Germline V gene lookup returns CDR1 MNHEY and CDR2 SVGAGI. V lost 3 bases, J lost 6 bases, and 4 bases stayed unmatched. CD4+CD127+ cells were sorted as the conventional CD4 T cells. The sequencing input was CD4+CD127+ conventional T cells sorted from PBMCs. The origin of this receptor is a human donor in good health. The rearrangement joins TRBV6-5 to TRBJ2-4; TRBD1 matches 11 bases. CDR3 protein: CASSYGTGGVNIQYF. The CDR3 coding sequence is TGTGCCAGCAGTTATGGGACAGGGGGTGTAAACATTCAGTACTTC.